Presented here are 20 T cell receptor beta chains from one specimen sequenced in a study of OX40 agonist ivuxolimab in advanced cancers. The method was immunoSEQ multiplex PCR; TCRdb's version includes in-frame clones alone and lacks a portion of them. The sample shows 60,000 or so clones, 88% of them seen only once. Sequencing used CD4+ or CD8+ T cells sorted from blood, obtained in a trial of the OX40 agonist ivuxolimab. Source of these receptors: an adult with an advanced solid tumor such as melanoma, head and neck, liver or kidney cancer.

The J gene is TRBJ1-4, the V gene TRBV25-1; 7 bases match TRBD1. Germline V gene lookup returns CDR1 MGHDK and CDR2 SYGVNS. This CDR3 contains 12 residues. The V segment lost 6 bases and the J segment 10 bases; nucleotides outside the gene matches: 5. The DNA of the CDR3 is TGTGCCAGCAGAGAGGGGGCTGGAAAACTGTTTTTT. Its translation is CASREGAGKLFF.

This clone turned up a few times. The chain employs TRBV29-1 and TRBJ1-3; D ambiguous. V lost 0 bases to trimming and J lost 2 bases, with 8 bases between them. The CDR3 length is 14 residues. The V gene's germline CDR1 is SQVTM and CDR2 ANQGSEA. For the CDR3, the DNA is TGCAGCGTTGAAGAGGTGTGGGCTGGAAACACCATATATTTT. The encoded protein is CSVEEVWAGNTIYF.

The CDR3 sequence: CASSVGPTETEAFF. In nucleotides, the CDR3 is TGCGCCAGCAGTGTTGGGCCCACAGAGACTGAAGCTTTCTTT. The chain uses TRBV10-2 and TRBJ1-1, with D unclear. Germline CDR1 reads WSHSY; CDR2 reads SAAADI. The V gene lost 4 bases and the J gene lost 5 bases, with 14 bases spanning the gap. The CDR3 totals 14 residues.

V usage is TRBV7-9 and J usage is TRBJ1-2, with D possibly matching TRBD1 (5 bases). The V and J ends lost 1 base and 5 bases respectively, with 17 bases between them. The CDR3 covers 16 residues. Per germline, CDR1 SEHNR and CDR2 FQNEAQ (reference sequence). CDR3 amino acids: CASSLGGDAAMYGYTF. The CDR3 DNA is TGTGCCAGCAGCTTAGGAGGGGATGCGGCTATGTATGGCTACACCTTC.

This rearrangement joins TRBV9 to TRBJ1-5, with D hard to call. Germline V CDR1 and CDR2: SGDLS, YYNGEE. The CDR3 has 13 amino acids. V lost 4 bases, J lost 0 bases, and 5 bases lay in between. As DNA, the CDR3 is TGTGCCAGCAGCCCGGGTAGCAATCAGCCCCAGCATTTT. Protein: CASSPGSNQPQHF.

The V gene is TRBV7-2, the J gene TRBJ1-2; D is uncertain. The CDR3 is 16 amino acids. Trimming left V 1 base short and J 0 bases short, with 12 bases between. CDR1 and CDR2 from the germline V gene are SGHTA and FQGNSA. The CDR3 DNA follows: TGTGCCAGCAGCTTAGGTCTGGGAGGTACTAACTATGGCTACACCTTC. It translates to CASSLGLGGTNYGYTF.

The rearrangement uses TRBV27 and TRBJ2-2; unclear D gene. The CDR3 spans 12 residues. Germline V gene sequence: CDR1 MNHEY, CDR2 SMNVEV (reference sequence). Trimming shortened V by 6 bases and J by 5 bases, and 7 bases separated the two germline ends. The DNA of the CDR3 is TGTGCCAGCAGGGGGTTTACCGGGGAGCTGTTTTTT. It is translated as CASRGFTGELFF.

The chain joins TRBV9 to TRBJ1-4; D is ambiguous. CDR3 size: 15 residues. Germline V gives CDR1 SGDLS, CDR2 YYNGEE. Trimming removed 0 bases at V and 8 bases at J, with 14 bases between. The CDR3, as DNA: TGTGCCAGCAGCGTAGCCGGGAGGAAGAGGGAAAAACTGTTTTTT. This sequence encodes CASSVAGRKREKLFF.

This clone has a single count. The rearrangement joins TRBV5-1 to TRBJ2-7; 9 nucleotides match TRBD1. Germline V gene data show CDR1 as SGHRS and CDR2 as YFSETQ. The CDR3 has 16 residues. The V gene end was trimmed by 0 bases and the J gene end by 7 bases; junction bases not matched to a gene: 11. The CDR3 loop is CASSLASGTGMREQYF. CDR3 in DNA: TGCGCCAGCAGCTTGGCATCCGGGACAGGGATGAGGGAGCAGTACTTC.

This clone turned up a few times. The rearrangement uses TRBV9 and TRBJ1-3; D gene uncertain. The CDR3 covers 14 residues. Trimming cost V 0 bases and J 8 bases, with 12 bases left between them. Germline lookup yields CDR1 SGDLS and CDR2 YYNGEE. This chain's CDR3 is CASSVDAGTDTIYF. As DNA, the CDR3 is TGTGCCAGCAGCGTAGATGCAGGCACAGACACCATATATTTT. Supplemented by reference TRBV9 and TRBJ1-3, the full variable domain reads DSGVTQTPKHLITATGQRVTLRCSPRSGDLSVYWYQQSLDQGLQFLIQYYNGEERAKGNILERFSAQQFPDLHSELNLSSLELGDSALYFCASSVDAGTDTIYFGEGSWLTVV.

This clone was counted once. This sequence joins TRBV4-1 and TRBJ2-7; TRBD2 matches 8 bases. Germline CDR1 reads MGHRA; CDR2 reads YSYEKL. This CDR3 has 17 amino acids. The ends lost 1 base at V and 2 bases at J; junction bases unmatched: 10. The DNA for the CDR3 is TGCGCCAGCAGCCAAGGGCAAGGGGCAGCGGGGGCCTACGAGCAGTACTTC. Protein: CASSQGQGAAGAYEQYF.

The chain employs TRBV7-8 and TRBJ2-3, with D uncertain. The CDR3 loop spans 14 amino acids. CDR1 is SGHVS, CDR2 FQNEAQ, per germline. Trimming stripped 3 bases from V and 1 base from J, with 8 bases between. For the CDR3, the DNA is TGTGCCAGCAGCTTTTTGTATGGCACAGATACGCAGTATTTT. Protein: CASSFLYGTDTQYF.

The chain recombines TRBV6-1 with TRBJ1-1; D remains unclear. V shed 8 bases and J shed 1 base, with 8 bases lying between them. Looked up from germline, CDR1 is MNHNS and CDR2 is SASEGT. The CDR3 has 12 residues. This CDR3 reads CASEARNTEAFF. The DNA for the CDR3 is TGTGCCAGCGAGGCAAGGAACACTGAAGCTTTCTTT.

The genes are TRBV4-1 and TRBJ2-7; 10 nucleotides agree with TRBD1. The V gene end was trimmed by 0 bases and the J gene end by 3 bases; junction bases not matched to a gene: 8. The CDR3 sequence is 17 residues long. The germline gives CDR1 MGHRA, CDR2 YSYEKL. This CDR3 reads CASSQDQWTGGGYEQYF. CDR3 bases: TGCGCCAGCAGCCAAGACCAGTGGACAGGGGGGGGCTACGAGCAGTACTTC.

The chain is built from TRBV5-1 and TRBJ2-4; tentatively, D is TRBD1 (5 bases). Germline V gene data show CDR1 as SGHRS and CDR2 as YFSETQ. The CDR3 spans 19 residues. The V and J ends lost 3 bases and 6 bases respectively, with 28 bases between them. CDR3 region: CASSWGSWPTDNLVNIQYF. CDR3 DNA sequence: TGCGCCAGCAGCTGGGGAAGCTGGCCGACAGACAACTTAGTAAACATTCAGTACTTC.

This clone is a singleton in its sample. V usage is TRBV6-1 and J usage is TRBJ2-7; D remains unclear. Trimming stripped 2 bases from V and 5 bases from J, with 4 bases between. The germline gives CDR1 MNHNS, CDR2 SASEGT. The CDR3 is 11 amino acids. This CDR3 is CASSEIHEQYV. In nucleotides, the CDR3 is TGTGCCAGCAGTGAAATCCACGAGCAGTACGTC.

V is TRBV5-6 and J is TRBJ2-7, with TRBD2 identical over 15 bases. This CDR3 has 17 residues. The germline gives CDR1 SGHDT, CDR2 YYEEEE. Unmatched junction bases numbered 11, after V lost 4 bases and J lost 6 bases. The DNA for the CDR3 is TGTGCCAGCAGCACTGGACTAGCGGGGGGGCTTACGGCCGAGCAGTACGTC. Protein product: CASSTGLAGGLTAEQYV.

The chain carries TRBV14 and TRBJ2-5, with a possible D match to TRBD2 (6 bases). The CDR3 spans 16 residues. CDR1 and CDR2 (germline): SGHDN, FVKESK. V lost 0 bases and J lost 1, with 12 bases in between. The CDR3 region is CASSQDPAGTQETQYF. The CDR3 nucleotides are TGTGCCAGCAGCCAAGATCCGGCGGGGACCCAAGAGACCCAGTACTTC.

The CDR3 DNA reads as TGTGCCAGCAGCTTAGACACCCTAAGGGCGGGAGGGCCAGGTGATACGCAGTATTTT. Its translation: CASSLDTLRAGGPGDTQYF. This chain connects TRBV11-2 to TRBJ2-3, with 9 bases identical to TRBD2. Germline lookup yields CDR1 SGHAT and CDR2 FQNNGV. This CDR3 has 19 amino acids. Trimming at V came to 0 bases and at J to 6 bases, leaving 16 bases not matched to a gene.

This clone appeared a single time. The V gene is TRBV4-3, the J gene TRBJ1-1; D remains unclear. V lost 2 bases and J 0 bases, leaving 7 bases between the germline ends. Germline CDR1 LGHNA, CDR2 YSLEER. CDR3 length equals 14 residues. DNA of the CDR3: TGCGCCAGCAGCCAATTCGTGATGAACACTGAAGCTTTCTTT. Amino acids: CASSQFVMNTEAFF.